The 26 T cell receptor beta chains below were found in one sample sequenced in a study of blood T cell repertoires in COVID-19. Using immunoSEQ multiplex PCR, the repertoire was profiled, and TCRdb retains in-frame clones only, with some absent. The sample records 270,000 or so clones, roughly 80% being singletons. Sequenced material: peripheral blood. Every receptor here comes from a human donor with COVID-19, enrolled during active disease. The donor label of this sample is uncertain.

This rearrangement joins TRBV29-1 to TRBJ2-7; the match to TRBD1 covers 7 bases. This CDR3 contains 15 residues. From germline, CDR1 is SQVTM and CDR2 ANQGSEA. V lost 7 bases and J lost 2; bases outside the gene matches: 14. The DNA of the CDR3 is TGCAGCGCAAGAGGGGGCAGTTTGGGTCCCTACGAGCAGTACTTC. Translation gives CSARGGSLGPYEQYF.

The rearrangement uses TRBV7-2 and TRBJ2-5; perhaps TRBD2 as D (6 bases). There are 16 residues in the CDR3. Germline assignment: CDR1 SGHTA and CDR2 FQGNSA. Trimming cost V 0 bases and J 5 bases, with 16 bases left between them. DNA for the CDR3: TGTGCCAGCAGCTTAGCGGGGGGATCGGATGGGGAGACCCAGTACTTC. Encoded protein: CASSLAGGSDGETQYF.

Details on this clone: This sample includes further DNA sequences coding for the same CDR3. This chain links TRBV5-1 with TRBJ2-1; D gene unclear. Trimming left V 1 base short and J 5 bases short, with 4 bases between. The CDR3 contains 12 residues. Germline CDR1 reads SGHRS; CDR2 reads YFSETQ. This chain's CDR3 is CASSLPNNEQFF. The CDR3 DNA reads TGCGCCAGCAGCTTGCCCAACAATGAGCAGTTCTTC.

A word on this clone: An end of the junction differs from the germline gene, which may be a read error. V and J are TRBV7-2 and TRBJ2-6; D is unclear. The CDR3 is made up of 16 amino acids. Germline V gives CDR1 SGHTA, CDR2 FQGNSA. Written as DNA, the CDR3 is TGTGCCAGCAGTTTAGATAAGCGATTGGGGGCCAACGTCCTGACTTTC. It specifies CASSLDKRLGANVLTF.

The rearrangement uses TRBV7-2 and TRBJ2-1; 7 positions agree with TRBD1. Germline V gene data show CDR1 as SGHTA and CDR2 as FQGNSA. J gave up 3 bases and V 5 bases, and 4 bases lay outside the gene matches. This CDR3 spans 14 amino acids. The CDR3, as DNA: TGTGCCAGCAGCGCGACAGGGATCTACAATGAGCAGTTCTTC. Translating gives CASSATGIYNEQFF.

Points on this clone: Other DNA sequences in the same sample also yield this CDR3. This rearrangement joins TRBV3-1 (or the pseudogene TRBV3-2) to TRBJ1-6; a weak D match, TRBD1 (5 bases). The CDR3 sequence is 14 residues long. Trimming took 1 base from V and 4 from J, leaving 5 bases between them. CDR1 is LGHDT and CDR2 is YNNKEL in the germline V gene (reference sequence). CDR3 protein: CASSQGQYNSPLHF. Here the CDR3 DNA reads TGTGCCAGCAGCCAAGGACAGTATAATTCACCCCTCCACTTT.

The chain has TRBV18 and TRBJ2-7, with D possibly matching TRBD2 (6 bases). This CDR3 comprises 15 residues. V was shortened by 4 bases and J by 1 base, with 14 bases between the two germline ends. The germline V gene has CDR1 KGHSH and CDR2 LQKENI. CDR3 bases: TGTGCCAGCTCACGCCTAGGGACTGATTCCTACGAGCAGTACTTC. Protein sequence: CASSRLGTDSYEQYF.

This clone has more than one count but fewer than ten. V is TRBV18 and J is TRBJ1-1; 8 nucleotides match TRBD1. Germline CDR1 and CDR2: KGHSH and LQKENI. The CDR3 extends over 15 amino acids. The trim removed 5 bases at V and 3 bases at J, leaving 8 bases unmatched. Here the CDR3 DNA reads TGTGCCAGCTCAACGTTCGACAGGGGTCACACTGAAGCTTTCTTT. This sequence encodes CASSTFDRGHTEAFF.

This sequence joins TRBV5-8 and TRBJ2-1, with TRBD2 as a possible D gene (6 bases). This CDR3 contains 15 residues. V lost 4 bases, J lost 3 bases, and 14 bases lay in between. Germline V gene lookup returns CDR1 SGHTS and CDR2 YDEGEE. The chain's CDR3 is CASSALGRDYNEQFF. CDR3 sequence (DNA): TGTGCCAGCAGCGCCTTAGGGCGGGACTACAATGAGCAGTTCTTC.

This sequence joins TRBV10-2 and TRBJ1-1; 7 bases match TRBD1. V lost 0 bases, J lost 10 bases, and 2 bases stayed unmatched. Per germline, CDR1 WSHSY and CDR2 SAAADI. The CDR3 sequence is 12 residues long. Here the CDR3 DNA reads TGCGCCAGCAGTGAGTCGACAGGGCCAGCTTTCTTT. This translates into CASSESTGPAFF.

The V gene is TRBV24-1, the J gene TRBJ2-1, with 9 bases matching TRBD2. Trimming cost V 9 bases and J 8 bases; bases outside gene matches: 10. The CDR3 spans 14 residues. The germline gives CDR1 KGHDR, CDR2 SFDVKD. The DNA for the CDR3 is TGTGCCACCTCGGTGGCGGGAGGGCCGGATGAGCAGTTCTTC. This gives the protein CATSVAGGPDEQFF.

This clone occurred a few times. The CDR3 nucleotides are TGTGCCAGCAGCTCTGACATGGCGGGCGGAAACACCATATATTTT. Its translation is CASSSDMAGGNTIYF. The V gene is TRBV28, the J gene TRBJ1-3; D ambiguous. The ends were cut back, 6 bases at V and 4 bases at J, with 16 bases in the middle. Germline V gives CDR1 MDHEN, CDR2 SYDVKM. CDR3 length: 15 amino acids.

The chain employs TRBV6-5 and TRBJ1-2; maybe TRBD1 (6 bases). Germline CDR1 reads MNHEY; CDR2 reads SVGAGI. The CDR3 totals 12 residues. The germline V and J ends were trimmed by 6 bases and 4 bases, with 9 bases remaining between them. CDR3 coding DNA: TGTGCCAGCAGCCAGGGGACCTATGGCTACACCTTC. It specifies CASSQGTYGYTF.

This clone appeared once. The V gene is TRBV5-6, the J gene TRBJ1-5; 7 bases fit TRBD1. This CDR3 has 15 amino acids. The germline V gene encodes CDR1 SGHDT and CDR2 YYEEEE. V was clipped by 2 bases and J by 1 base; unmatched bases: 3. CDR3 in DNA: TGTGCCAGCAGCTTAAACAGGGGAAGCAATCAGCCCCAGCATTTT. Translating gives CASSLNRGSNQPQHF. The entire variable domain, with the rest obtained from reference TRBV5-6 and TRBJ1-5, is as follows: DAGVTQSPTHLIKTRGQQVTLRCSPKSGHDTVSWYQQALGQGPQFIFQYYEEEERQRGNFPDRFSGHQFPNYSSELNVNALLLGDSALYLCASSLNRGSNQPQHFGDGTRLSIL.

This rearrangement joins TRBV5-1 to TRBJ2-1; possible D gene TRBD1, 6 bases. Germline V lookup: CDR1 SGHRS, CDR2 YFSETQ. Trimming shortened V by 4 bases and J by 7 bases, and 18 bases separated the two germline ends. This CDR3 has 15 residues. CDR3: CASSLGQGAGNEQFF. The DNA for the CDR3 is TGCGCCAGCAGCCTGGGACAAGGGGCAGGGAATGAGCAGTTCTTC.

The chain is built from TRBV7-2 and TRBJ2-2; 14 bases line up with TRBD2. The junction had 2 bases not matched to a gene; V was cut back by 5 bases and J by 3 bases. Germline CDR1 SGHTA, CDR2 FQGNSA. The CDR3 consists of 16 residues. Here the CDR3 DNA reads TGTGCCAGCAGCGTGACTAGCGGGAGGGACACCGGGGAGCTGTTTTTT. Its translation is CASSVTSGRDTGELFF.

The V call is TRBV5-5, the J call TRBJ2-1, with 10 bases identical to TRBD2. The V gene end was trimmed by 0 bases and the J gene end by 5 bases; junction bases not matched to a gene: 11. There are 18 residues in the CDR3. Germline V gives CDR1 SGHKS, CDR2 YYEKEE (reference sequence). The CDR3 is CASSLDLAGDGADNEQFF. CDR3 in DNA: TGTGCCAGCAGCTTGGATCTAGCGGGAGATGGGGCGGACAATGAGCAGTTCTTC.

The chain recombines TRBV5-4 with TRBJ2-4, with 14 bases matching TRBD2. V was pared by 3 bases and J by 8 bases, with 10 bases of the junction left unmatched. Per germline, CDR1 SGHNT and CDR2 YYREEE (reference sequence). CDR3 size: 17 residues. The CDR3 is CASSSGLAGARADIQYF. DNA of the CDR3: TGTGCCAGCAGCTCGGGACTAGCGGGAGCCCGAGCGGACATTCAGTACTTC.

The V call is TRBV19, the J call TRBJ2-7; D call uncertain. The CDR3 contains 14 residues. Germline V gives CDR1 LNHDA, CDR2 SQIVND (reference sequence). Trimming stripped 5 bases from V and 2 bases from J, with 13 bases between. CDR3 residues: CASSAVLYAYEQYF. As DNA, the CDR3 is TGTGCCAGTAGTGCGGTACTATACGCCTACGAGCAGTACTTC.

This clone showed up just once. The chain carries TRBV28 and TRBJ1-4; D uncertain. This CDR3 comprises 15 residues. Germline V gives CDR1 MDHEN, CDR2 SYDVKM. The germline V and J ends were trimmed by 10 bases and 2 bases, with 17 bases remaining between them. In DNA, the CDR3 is TGTGCCACCAAGATGTTCGGTAACACTAATGAAAAACTGTTTTTT. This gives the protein CATKMFGNTNEKLFF.

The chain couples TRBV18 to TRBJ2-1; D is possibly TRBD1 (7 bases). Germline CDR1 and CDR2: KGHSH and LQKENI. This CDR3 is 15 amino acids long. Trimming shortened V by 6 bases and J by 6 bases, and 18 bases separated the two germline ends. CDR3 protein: CASSPGRGESNEQFF. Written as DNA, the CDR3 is TGTGCCAGCTCTCCCGGCAGGGGGGAAAGCAATGAGCAGTTCTTC.

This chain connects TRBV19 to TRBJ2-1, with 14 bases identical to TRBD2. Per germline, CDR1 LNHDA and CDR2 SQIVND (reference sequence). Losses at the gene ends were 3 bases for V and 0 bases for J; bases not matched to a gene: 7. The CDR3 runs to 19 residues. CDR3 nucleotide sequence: TGTGCCAGTAGTATTGGGACTAGCGGGAGTATTAGCTCCTACAATGAGCAGTTCTTC. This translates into CASSIGTSGSISSYNEQFF.

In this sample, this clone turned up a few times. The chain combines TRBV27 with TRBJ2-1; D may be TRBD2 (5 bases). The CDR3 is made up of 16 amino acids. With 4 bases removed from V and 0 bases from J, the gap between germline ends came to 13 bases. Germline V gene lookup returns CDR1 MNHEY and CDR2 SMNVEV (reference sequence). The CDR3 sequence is CASSSRVAGSYNEQFF. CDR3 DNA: TGTGCCAGCAGTTCCCGAGTGGCGGGCTCCTACAATGAGCAGTTCTTC.

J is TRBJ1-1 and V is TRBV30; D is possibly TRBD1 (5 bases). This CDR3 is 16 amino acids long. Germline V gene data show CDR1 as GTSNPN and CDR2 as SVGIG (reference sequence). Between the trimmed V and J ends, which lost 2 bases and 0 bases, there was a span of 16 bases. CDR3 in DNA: TGTGCCTGGAGTACCTCACCCGGGGGGTTGAACACTGAAGCTTTCTTT. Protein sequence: CAWSTSPGGLNTEAFF. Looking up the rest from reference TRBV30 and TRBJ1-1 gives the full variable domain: SQTIHQWPATLVQPVGSPLSLECTVEGTSNPNLYWYRQAAGRGLQLLFYSVGIGQISSEVPQNLSASRPQDRQFILSSKKLLLSDSGFYLCAWSTSPGGLNTEAFFGQGTRLTVV.

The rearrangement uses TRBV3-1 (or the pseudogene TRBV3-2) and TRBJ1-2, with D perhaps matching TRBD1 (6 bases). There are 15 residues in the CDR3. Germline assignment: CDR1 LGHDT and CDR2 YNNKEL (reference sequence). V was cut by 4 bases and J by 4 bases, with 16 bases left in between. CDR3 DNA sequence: TGTGCCAGCAGCCGCGTACAGGGAGCAAGCTATGGCTACACCTTC. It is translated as CASSRVQGASYGYTF.

The CDR3: CASSLLAGAETQYF. The DNA for the CDR3 is TGTGCCAGCAGCTTACTGGCGGGGGCGGAGACCCAGTACTTC. The V and J genes are TRBV7-3 and TRBJ2-5, with D possibly matching TRBD2 (7 bases). Germline V gives CDR1 SGHTA, CDR2 FQGTGA. V was clipped by 2 bases and J by 5 bases, with 12 bases between them. The CDR3 runs 14 residues.